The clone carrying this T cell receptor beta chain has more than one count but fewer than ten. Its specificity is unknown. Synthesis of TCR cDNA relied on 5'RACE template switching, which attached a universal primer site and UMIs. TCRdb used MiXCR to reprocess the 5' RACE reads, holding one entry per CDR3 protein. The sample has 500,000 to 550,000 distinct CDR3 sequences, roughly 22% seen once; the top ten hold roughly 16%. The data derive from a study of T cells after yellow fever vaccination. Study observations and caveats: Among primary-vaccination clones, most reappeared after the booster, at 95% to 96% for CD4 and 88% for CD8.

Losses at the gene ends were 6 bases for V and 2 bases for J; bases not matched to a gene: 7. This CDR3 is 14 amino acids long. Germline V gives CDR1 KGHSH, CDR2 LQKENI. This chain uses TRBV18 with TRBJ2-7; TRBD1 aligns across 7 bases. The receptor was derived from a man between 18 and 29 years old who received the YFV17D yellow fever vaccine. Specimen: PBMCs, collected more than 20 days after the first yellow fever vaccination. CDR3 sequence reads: CASSPTGTAYEQYF. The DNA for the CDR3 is TGTGCCAGCTCGCCAACCGGGACAGCCTACGAGCAGTACTTC.